This record looks at one T cell receptor beta chain sequence and its context. Its antigen is as yet unknown. PCR employed 60 Vbeta and 13 Jbeta primers. Using immunoSEQ multiplex PCR, the repertoire was profiled, and TCRdb retains in-frame clones only, with some absent. Of more than 90,000 clones listed, more than 75% were seen once; the top ten hold roughly 8%. The data derive from a study of cytomegalovirus exposure and HLA in healthy donors. Overall study findings and caveats: In a later analysis, a missense DCLRE1C variant was linked to TCR beta V- and J-gene trimming. There were some V segments, including TRBV6-2 and TRBV6-3, excluded as indistinguishable.

Looked up from germline, CDR1 is SGHRS and CDR2 is YFSETQ. The CDR3 is 16 residues long. Trimming removed 3 bases from V and 4 bases from J; junction bases left unmatched: 9. The TCR was taken from a human donor in good health. Sequenced material: PBMCs. The rearrangement joins TRBV5-1 to TRBJ2-2, with 7 positions matching TRBD2. The CDR3 DNA reads TGCGCCAGCAGCTCCGGACTAGTTCGAGGCACCGGGGAGCTGTTTTTT. Residues: CASSSGLVRGTGELFF.